The TCR beta chain under discussion was sequenced for a study of T cells of healthy individuals. Using its own MiXCR run on the 5' RACE reads, TCRdb lists one record per CDR3 protein. This table has about 96,000 distinct CDR3 sequences, around 17% appearing once. The V gene's germline CDR1 is DFQATT and CDR2 SNEGSKA (reference sequence). Trimming removed 6 bases from V and 8 bases from J; junction bases left unmatched: 19. The CDR3 is 16 amino acids. This clonotype was detected only a few times. The chain joins TRBV20-1 to TRBJ2-1; 7 bases are shared with TRBD2. This clonotype was obtained from a human donor in good health. The CDR3 DNA sequence: TGCAGTGCGCCTCAAGCCCGCGGGAGTATCTTCGATGAGCAGTTCTTC. Translation gives CSAPQARGSIFDEQFF.